This T cell receptor beta chain is from a study of T cell responses to AZD1222 COVID-19 vaccine. Findings and limits, study-wide: The donor group comprised mostly white British people and more females; the analysis possibly underestimated clonal diversity.

The study pooled second doses at about 4 or about 12 weeks. This table comes from immunoSEQ multiplex PCR, and its TCRdb copy is limited to in-frame clones, with some not included. Here the sample spans around 110,000 clones, roughly 92% being singletons. A remark on this clone: Its antigen is still unknown.

This TCR came from an adult who received the AZD1222 COVID-19 vaccine. The specimen comprised peripheral blood, sampled 28 days after the second AZD1222 dose.

In DNA, the CDR3 is TGTGCTAGTGGTTCCCCCCTCCTCACCTTC. Amino acids: CASGSPLLTF. V usage is TRBV12-5 and J usage is TRBJ1-2; D call uncertain. Per the germline V gene, CDR1 is LGHNT and CDR2 is FRNRAP. This CDR3 spans 10 amino acids. Trimming took 4 bases from V and 13 from J, leaving 10 bases between them.